This T cell receptor beta chain is from a study of OX40 agonist ivuxolimab in advanced cancers. Data came from immunoSEQ multiplex PCR; TCRdb stores just in-frame clones and leaves some out. The table includes 70,000 or so clones, 80% to 95% detected once. The table lists this clone with a count of one. CDR1 is KGHSH and CDR2 is LQKENI in the germline V gene. This CDR3 region has 15 residues. Trimming at V came to 3 bases and at J to 3 bases, leaving 7 bases not matched to a gene. The sequence was obtained from an adult with an advanced solid tumor such as melanoma, head and neck, liver or kidney cancer. The sample consisted of CD4+ or CD8+ T cells sorted from blood, taken in a trial of the OX40 agonist ivuxolimab. The chain links TRBV18 to TRBJ2-7; 8 bases fit TRBD1. The CDR3 sequence is CASSPDREPFYEQYF. The CDR3 DNA is TGTGCCAGCTCACCGGACAGGGAACCCTTCTACGAGCAGTACTTC.